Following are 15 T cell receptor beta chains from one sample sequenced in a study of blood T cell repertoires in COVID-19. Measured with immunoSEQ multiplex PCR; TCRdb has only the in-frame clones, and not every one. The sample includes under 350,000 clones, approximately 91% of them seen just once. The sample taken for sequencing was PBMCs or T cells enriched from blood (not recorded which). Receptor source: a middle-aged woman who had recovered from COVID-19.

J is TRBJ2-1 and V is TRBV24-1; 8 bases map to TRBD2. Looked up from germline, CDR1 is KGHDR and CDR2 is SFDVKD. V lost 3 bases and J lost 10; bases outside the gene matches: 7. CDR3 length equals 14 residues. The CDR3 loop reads CATSDARGASEQFF. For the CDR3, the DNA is TGTGCCACCAGTGATGCGCGGGGGGCCAGCGAGCAGTTCTTC.

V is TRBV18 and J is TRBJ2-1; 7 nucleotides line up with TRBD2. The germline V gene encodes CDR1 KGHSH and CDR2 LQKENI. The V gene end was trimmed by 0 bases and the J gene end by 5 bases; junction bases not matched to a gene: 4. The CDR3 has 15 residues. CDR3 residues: CASSPPSSGNNEQFF. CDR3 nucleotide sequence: TGTGCCAGCTCACCACCCTCTAGCGGAAACAATGAGCAGTTCTTC.

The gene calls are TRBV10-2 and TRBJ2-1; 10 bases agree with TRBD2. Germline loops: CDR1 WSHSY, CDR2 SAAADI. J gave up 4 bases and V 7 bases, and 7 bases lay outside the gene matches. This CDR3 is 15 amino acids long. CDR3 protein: CASITSGGGYNEQFF. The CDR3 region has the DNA TGCGCCAGCATAACAAGCGGGGGGGGTTACAATGAGCAGTTCTTC.

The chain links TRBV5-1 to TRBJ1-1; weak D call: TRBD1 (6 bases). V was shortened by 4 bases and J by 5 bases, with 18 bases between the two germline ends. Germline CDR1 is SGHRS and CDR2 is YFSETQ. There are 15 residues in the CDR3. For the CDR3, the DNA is TGCGCCAGCAGCCCCGGACCGGGACAAAGAACTGAAGCTTTCTTT. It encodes CASSPGPGQRTEAFF.

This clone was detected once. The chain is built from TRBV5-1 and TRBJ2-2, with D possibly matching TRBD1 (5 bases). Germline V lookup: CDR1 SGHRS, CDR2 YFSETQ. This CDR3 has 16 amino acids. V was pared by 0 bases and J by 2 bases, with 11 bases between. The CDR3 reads CASSLVGQGNTGELFF. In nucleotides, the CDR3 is TGCGCCAGCAGCTTGGTAGGGCAGGGTAACACCGGGGAGCTGTTTTTT.

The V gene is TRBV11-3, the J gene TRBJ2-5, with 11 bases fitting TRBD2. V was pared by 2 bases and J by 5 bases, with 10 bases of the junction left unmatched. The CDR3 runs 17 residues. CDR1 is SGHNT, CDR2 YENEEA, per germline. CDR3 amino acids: CASSLTGSGRAGETQYF. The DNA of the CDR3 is TGTGCCAGCAGCTTAACGGGTAGCGGGAGGGCCGGGGAGACCCAGTACTTC.

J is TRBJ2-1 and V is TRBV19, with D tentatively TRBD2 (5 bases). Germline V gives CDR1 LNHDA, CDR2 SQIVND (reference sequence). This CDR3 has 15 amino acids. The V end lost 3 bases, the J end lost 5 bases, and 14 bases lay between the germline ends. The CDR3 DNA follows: TGTGCCAGTAGTATCTTTGCGGGCCCAAACAATGAGCAGTTCTTC. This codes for CASSIFAGPNNEQFF.

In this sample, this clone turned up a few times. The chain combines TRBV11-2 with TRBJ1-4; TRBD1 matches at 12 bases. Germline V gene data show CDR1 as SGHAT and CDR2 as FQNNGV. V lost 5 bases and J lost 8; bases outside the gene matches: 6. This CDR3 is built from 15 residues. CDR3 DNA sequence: TGTGCCAGCAGCCGGGGGACAGGGGGCGGGGAAAAACTGTTTTTT. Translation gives CASSRGTGGGEKLFF.

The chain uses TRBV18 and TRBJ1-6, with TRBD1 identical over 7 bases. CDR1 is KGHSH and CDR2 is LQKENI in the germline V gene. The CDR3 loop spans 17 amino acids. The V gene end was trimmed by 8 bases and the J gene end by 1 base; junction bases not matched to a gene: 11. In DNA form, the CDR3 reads TGTGCCAGCACCAGAGACAGGGTGGGATCCTATAATTCACCCCTCCACTTT. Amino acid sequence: CASTRDRVGSYNSPLHF.

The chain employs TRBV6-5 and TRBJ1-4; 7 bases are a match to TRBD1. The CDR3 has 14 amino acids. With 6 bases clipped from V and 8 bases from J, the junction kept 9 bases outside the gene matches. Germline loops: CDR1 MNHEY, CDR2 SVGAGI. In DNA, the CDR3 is TGTGCCAGCAGCCCGACAGGGCCACCAGAAAAACTGTTTTTT. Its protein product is CASSPTGPPEKLFF.

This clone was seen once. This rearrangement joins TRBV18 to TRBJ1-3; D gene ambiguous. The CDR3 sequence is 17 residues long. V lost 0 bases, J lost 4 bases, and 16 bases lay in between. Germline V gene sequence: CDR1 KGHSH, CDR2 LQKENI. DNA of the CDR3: TGTGCCAGCTCACCACCTCGGGGTCACCCCGAGGGAAACACCATATATTTT. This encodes CASSPPRGHPEGNTIYF.

The CDR3 is CASSTRWTGELFF. In nucleotides, the CDR3 is TGTGCCAGCAGTACTAGGTGGACCGGGGAGCTGTTTTTT. The chain uses TRBV6-5 and TRBJ2-2, with TRBD2 as a possible D gene (5 bases). CDR1 MNHEY and CDR2 SVGAGI come from the germline V gene. This CDR3 spans 13 amino acids. Between the trimmed V and J ends, which lost 5 bases and 5 bases, there was a span of 9 bases.

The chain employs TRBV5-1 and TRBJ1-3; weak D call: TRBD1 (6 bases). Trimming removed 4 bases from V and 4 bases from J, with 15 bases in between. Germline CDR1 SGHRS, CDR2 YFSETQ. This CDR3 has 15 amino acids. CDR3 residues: CASSRGGTEGNTIYF. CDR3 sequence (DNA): TGCGCCAGCAGCAGGGGGGGCACGGAAGGAAACACCATATATTTT.

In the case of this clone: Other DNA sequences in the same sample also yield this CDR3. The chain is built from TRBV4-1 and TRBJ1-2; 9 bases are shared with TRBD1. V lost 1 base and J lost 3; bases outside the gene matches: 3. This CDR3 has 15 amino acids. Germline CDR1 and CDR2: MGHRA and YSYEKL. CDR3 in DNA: TGCGCCAGCAGCCAAGCGGGACAGGGTCACTATGGCTACACCTTC. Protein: CASSQAGQGHYGYTF.

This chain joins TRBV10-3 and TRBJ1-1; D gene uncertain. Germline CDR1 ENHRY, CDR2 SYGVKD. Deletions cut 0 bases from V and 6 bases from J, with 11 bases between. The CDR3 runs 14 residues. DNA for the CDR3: TGTGCCATCAGTGAGTCGAATAATGAGGCTGAAGCTTTCTTT. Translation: CAISESNNEAEAFF.